Below, 10 T cell receptor beta chains from the same sample are listed, as sequenced in a study of response to subunit inactivated influenza vaccine. One entry per CDR3 protein results from TCRdb running MiXCR on the RT-PCR reads. This sample has under 800,000 distinct CDR3 sequences; approximately 15% occur once, and the top ten carry around 6.5%. The sequencing used PBMCs from blood, collected 14 days before vaccination. These receptors were collected from a man aged 45-65 years who received an inactivated influenza vaccine.

This clonotype was seen at least ten times. This sequence joins TRBV28 and TRBJ2-1; the D gene is possibly TRBD1 (6 bases). CDR1 is MDHEN and CDR2 is SYDVKM in the germline V gene. V dropped 5 bases and J dropped 3 bases, with 11 bases sitting between them. The CDR3 has 14 amino acids. The CDR3 DNA reads as TGTGCCAGCAGTAGGGTAGGGGGCTACAATGAGCAGTTCTTC. Protein sequence: CASSRVGGYNEQFF. The whole variable domain, filled in from reference TRBV28 and TRBJ2-1, reads DVKVTQSSRYLVKRTGEKVFLECVQDMDHENMFWYRQDPGLGLRLIYFSYDVKMKEKGDIPEGYSVSREKKERFSLILESASTNQTSMYLCASSRVGGYNEQFFGPGTRLTVL.

The chain recombines TRBV20-1 with TRBJ1-6, with D unresolved. The CDR3 length is 9 residues. Germline CDR1 is DFQATT and CDR2 is SNEGSKA (reference sequence). V was shortened by 5 bases and J by 13 bases, with 6 bases between the two germline ends. The CDR3 sequence: CSAARPLHF. The CDR3 region has the DNA TGCAGTGCTGCTCGGCCCCTCCACTTT.

Only a few counts were recorded for this clonotype. The chain's CDR3 is CASSENRDRGPYEQYF. The CDR3 DNA is TGTGCCAGCAGCGAGAACCGGGACAGAGGACCCTACGAGCAGTACTTC. The chain combines TRBV6-2 or TRBV6-3 with TRBJ2-7; 7 nucleotides agree with TRBD1. The CDR3 is 16 residues long. CDR1 is MNHEY, CDR2 SVGEGT, per germline. With 6 bases clipped from V and 2 bases from J, the junction kept 13 bases outside the gene matches.

The chain combines TRBV4-3 with TRBJ2-1; the D gene could be TRBD1 or TRBD2 (5 bases each). V dropped 6 bases and J dropped 1 base, with 10 bases sitting between them. This CDR3 comprises 14 residues. Germline V gene data show CDR1 as LGHNA and CDR2 as YSLEER. CDR3 in DNA: TGCGCCAGCAGGGGGGAAGGGTCCTACAATGAGCAGTTCTTC. Protein sequence: CASRGEGSYNEQFF.

This clonotype was seen only a few times. The V and J genes are TRBV28 and TRBJ2-1; TRBD1 matches 7 bases. CDR1 is MDHEN and CDR2 is SYDVKM in the germline V gene. CDR3 length: 15 residues. With V trimmed by 4 bases and J by 2 bases, 5 bases remained unmatched. Here the CDR3 DNA reads TGTGCCAGCAGTTACAGGGGTAGGGCCTACAATGAGCAGTTCTTC. Encoded protein: CASSYRGRAYNEQFF.

CDR3 nucleotides: TGCAGTGCCGGACGCGGCACAGATACGCAGTATTTT. It encodes CSAGRGTDTQYF. This chain joins TRBV20-1 and TRBJ2-3; D gene ambiguous. Looked up from germline, CDR1 is DFQATT and CDR2 is SNEGSKA (reference sequence). V lost 6 bases, J lost 1 base, and 8 bases lay in between. The CDR3 totals 12 residues.

The CDR3 coding sequence is TGTGCCATGGGACGGGGTAAAGCACCCAATGAGCAGTTCTTC. Translated: CAMGRGKAPNEQFF. The chain links TRBV6-2 or TRBV6-3 to TRBJ2-1; D may correspond to TRBD1 or TRBD2 (5 bases each). The CDR3 length is 14 residues. Germline V gene lookup returns CDR1 MNHEY and CDR2 SVGEGT. Trimming removed 10 bases from V and 6 bases from J, with 19 bases in between.

This clonotype showed up just a few times. This chain links TRBV20-1 with TRBJ2-7; no clear D. Trimming left V 6 bases short and J 1 base short, with 10 bases between. The CDR3 runs 12 residues. Per germline, CDR1 DFQATT and CDR2 SNEGSKA (reference sequence). The DNA of the CDR3 is TGCAGTGCGCCGACGGGTTCCTACGAGCAGTACTTC. Translated, it gives CSAPTGSYEQYF.

This clonotype was detected a few times. V gene TRBV7-2 combines with J gene TRBJ2-4; the match to TRBD2 covers 10 bases. The CDR3 runs to 14 residues. The germline V gene has CDR1 SGHTA and CDR2 FQGNSA. Trimming cost V 6 bases and J 9 bases; bases outside gene matches: 8. In nucleotides, the CDR3 is TGTGCCAGCAGTTTTAGGACTAGCGGAAGCATTCAGTACTTC. Translated, it gives CASSFRTSGSIQYF.

This clonotype was observed a few times. The chain carries TRBV2 and TRBJ1-4; 7 bases match TRBD1. With V trimmed by 4 bases and J by 7 bases, 9 bases remained unmatched. CDR3 size: 15 residues. The V gene's germline CDR1 is SNHLY and CDR2 FYNNEI. The CDR3 region is CASSANRGEGEKLFF. As DNA, the CDR3 is TGTGCCAGCAGTGCCAACAGGGGAGAAGGTGAAAAACTGTTTTTT. Filled out from reference TRBV2 and TRBJ1-4, the complete variable domain reads EPEVTQTPSHQVTQMGQEVILRCVPISNHLYFYWYRQILGQKVEFLVSFYNNEISEKSEIFDDQFSVERPDGSNFTLKIRSTKLEDSAMYFCASSANRGEGEKLFFGSGTQLSVL.